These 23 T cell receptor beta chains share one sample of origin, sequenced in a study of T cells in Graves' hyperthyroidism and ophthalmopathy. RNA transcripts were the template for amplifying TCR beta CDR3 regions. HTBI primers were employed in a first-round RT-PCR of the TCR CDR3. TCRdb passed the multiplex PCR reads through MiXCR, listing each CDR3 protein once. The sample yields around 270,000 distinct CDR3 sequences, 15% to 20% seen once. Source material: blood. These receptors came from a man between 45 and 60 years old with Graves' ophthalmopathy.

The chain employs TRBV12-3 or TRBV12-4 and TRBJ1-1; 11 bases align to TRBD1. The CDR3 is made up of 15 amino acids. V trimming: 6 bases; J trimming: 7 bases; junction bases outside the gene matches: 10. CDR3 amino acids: CASRPWDRGKNEAFF. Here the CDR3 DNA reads TGTGCCAGCAGACCCTGGGACAGGGGGAAAAATGAAGCTTTCTTT.

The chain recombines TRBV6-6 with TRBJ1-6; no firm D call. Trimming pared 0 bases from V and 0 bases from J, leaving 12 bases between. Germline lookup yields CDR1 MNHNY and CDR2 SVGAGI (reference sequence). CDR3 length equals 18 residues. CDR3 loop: CASSYSIVGSSYNSPLHF. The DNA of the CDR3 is TGTGCCAGCAGTTACTCTATCGTGGGAAGCTCCTATAATTCACCCCTCCACTTT.

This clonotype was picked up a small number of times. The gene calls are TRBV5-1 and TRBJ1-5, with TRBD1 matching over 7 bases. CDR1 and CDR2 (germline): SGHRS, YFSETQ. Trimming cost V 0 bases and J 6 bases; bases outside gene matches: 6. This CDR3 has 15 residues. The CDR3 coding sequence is TGCGCCAGCAGCTTGGATCAGGGGGTGGGTCAGCCCCAGCATTTT. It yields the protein CASSLDQGVGQPQHF.

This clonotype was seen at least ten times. Here the CDR3 reads CASSSTPGLAGGETQYF. The CDR3 bases are TGTGCCAGCAGCTCGACCCCCGGACTAGCGGGAGGAGAGACCCAGTACTTC. The chain employs TRBV7-3 and TRBJ2-5, with TRBD2 matching over 14 bases. The CDR3 sequence is 17 residues long. V was clipped by 4 bases and J by 4 bases; unmatched bases: 8. The germline gives CDR1 SGHTA, CDR2 FQGTGA.

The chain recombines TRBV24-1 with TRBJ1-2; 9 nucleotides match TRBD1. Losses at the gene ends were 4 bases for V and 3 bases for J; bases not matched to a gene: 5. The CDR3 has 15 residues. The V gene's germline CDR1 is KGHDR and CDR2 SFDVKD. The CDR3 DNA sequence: TGTGCCACCAGTGACCGGACAGGGGAAGACTATGGCTACACCTTC. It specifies CATSDRTGEDYGYTF.

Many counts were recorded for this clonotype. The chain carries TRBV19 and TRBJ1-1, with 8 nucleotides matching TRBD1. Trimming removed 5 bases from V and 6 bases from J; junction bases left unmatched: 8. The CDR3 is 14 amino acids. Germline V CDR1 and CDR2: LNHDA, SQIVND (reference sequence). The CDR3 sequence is CASSATGGNAEAFF. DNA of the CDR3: TGTGCCAGTAGTGCTACAGGGGGAAACGCTGAAGCTTTCTTT.

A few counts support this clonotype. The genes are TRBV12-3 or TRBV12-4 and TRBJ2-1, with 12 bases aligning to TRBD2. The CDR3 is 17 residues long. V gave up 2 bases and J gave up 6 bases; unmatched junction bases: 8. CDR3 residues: CASSLSPTSGSSNEQFF. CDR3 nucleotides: TGTGCCAGCAGTTTATCCCCGACTAGCGGGAGTTCCAATGAGCAGTTCTTC.

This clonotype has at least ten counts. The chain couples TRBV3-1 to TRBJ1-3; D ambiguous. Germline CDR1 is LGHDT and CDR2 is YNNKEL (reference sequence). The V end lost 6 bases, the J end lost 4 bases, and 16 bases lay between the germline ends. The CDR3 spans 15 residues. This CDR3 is CASSQKAVSGNTIYF. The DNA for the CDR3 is TGTGCCAGCAGTCAAAAGGCAGTATCCGGAAACACCATATATTTT.

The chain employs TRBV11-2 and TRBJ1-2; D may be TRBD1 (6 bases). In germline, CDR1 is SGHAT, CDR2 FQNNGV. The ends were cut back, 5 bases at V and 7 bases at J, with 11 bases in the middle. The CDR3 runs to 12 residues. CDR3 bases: TGTGCCAGCAGCCCGGGGACATCTGGCTACACCTTC. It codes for CASSPGTSGYTF.

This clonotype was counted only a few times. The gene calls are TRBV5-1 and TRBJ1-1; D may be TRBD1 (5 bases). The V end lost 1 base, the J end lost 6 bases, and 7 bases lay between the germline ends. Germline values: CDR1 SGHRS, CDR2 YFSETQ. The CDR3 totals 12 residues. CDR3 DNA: TGCGCCAGCAGCTTGTGGGGACCTGAAGCTTTCTTT. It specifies CASSLWGPEAFF.

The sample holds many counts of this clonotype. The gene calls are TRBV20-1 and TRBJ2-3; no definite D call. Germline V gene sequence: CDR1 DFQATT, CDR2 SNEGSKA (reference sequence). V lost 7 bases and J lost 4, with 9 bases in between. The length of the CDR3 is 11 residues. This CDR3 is CSERRADTQYF. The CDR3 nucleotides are TGCAGTGAAAGAAGGGCAGATACGCAGTATTTT.

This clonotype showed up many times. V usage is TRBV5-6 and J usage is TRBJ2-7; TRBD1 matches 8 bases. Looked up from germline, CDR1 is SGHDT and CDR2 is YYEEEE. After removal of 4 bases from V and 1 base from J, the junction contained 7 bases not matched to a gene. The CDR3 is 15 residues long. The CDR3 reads CASSGDRSPSYEQYF. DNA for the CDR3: TGTGCCAGCAGCGGGGACAGGAGCCCTTCCTACGAGCAGTACTTC.

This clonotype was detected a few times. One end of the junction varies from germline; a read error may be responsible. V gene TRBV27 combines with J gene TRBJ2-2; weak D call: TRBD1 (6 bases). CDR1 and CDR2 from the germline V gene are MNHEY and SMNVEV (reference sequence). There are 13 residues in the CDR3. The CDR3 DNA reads TGTGCCAGCAGTTTCTGGGACACCGGTGAGATTTTCTTT. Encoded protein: CASSFWDTGEIFF.

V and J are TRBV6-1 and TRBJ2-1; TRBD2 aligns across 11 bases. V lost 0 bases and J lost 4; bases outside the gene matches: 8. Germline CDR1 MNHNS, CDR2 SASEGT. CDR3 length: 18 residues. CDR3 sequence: CASSEAGTSGPPYNEQFF. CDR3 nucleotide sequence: TGTGCCAGCAGTGAAGCGGGGACTAGCGGCCCCCCATACAATGAGCAGTTCTTC.

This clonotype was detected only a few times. The CDR3 spells CASFSPGTSGETQYF. The CDR3 DNA is TGCGCCAGCTTCTCCCCCGGGACTAGCGGTGAGACCCAGTACTTC. The genes are TRBV5-1 and TRBJ2-5, with TRBD2 matching over 11 bases. The germline gives CDR1 SGHRS, CDR2 YFSETQ. CDR3 length equals 15 residues. With 7 bases clipped from V and 5 bases from J, the junction kept 10 bases outside the gene matches.

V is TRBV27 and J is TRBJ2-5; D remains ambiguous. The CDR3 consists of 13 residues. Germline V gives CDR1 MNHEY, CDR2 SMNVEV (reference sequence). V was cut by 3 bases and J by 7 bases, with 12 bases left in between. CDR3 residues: CASSLSQMGTQYF. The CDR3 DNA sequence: TGTGCCAGCAGTTTGTCCCAAATGGGGACCCAGTACTTC.

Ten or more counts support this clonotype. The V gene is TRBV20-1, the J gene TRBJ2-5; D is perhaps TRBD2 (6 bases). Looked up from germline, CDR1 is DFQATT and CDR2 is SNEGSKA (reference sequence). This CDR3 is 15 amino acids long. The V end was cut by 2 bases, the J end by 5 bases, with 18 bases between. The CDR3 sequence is CSARPHDGRGETQYF. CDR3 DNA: TGCAGTGCTAGACCGCATGACGGGAGAGGGGAGACCCAGTACTTC.

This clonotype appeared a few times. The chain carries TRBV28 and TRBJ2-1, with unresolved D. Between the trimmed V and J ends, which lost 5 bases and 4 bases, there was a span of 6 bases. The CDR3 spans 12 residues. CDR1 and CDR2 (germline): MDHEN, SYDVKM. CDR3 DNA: TGTGCCAGCAGTACGTTGTACAATGAGCAGTTCTTC. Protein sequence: CASSTLYNEQFF.

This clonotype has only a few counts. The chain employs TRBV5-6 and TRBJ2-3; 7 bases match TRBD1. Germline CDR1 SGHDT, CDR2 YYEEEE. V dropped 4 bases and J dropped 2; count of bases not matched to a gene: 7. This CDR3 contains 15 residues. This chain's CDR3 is CASSPGDRNTDTQYF. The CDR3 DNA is TGTGCCAGCAGCCCTGGGGACAGAAACACAGATACGCAGTATTTT.

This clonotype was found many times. CDR3 DNA sequence: TGTGCCAGCAGAACCGGGACAGGGGGAACCGGGGAGCTGTTTTTT. Translation: CASRTGTGGTGELFF. The chain is built from TRBV5-8 and TRBJ2-2; 11 bases are a match to TRBD1. Germline lookup yields CDR1 SGHTS and CDR2 YDEGEE. J gave up 5 bases and V 5 bases, and 5 bases lay outside the gene matches. The length of the CDR3 is 15 residues.

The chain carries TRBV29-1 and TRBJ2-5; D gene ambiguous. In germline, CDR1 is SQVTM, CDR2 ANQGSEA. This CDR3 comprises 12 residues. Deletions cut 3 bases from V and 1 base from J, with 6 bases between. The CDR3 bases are TGCAGCGTTGACGGCAGCCAAGAGACCCAGTACTTC. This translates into CSVDGSQETQYF.

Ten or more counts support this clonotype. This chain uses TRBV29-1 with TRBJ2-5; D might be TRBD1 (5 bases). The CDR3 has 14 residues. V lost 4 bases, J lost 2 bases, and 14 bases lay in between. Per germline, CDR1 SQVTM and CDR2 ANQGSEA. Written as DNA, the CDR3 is TGCAGCGTTGTTTTCGCACGGACACAAGAGACCCAGTACTTC. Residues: CSVVFARTQETQYF.

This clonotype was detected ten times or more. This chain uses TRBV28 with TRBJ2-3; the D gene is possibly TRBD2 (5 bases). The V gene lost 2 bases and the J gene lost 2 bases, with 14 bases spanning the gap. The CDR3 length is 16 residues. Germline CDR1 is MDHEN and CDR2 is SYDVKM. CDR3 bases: TGTGCCAGCAGTTTAAATAGCGAGGGTAACACAGATACGCAGTATTTT. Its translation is CASSLNSEGNTDTQYF.